This T cell receptor beta chain was captured in a study of blood T cell repertoires in COVID-19. Study-level background: COVID-19 samples collected from the United States, Italy and Spain covered acute and convalescent phases. T cells, B-cell-depleted T cells, or PBMCs provided the cDNA or gDNA that served as material.

In the original processing: For nucleated cells, counts were estimated from reference gene primer amplification. Sequencing was performed with immunoSEQ multiplex PCR; in TCRdb, only in-frame clones are kept and a portion is missing. V, J and clone size derive from that table, while D and trimming were established from the DNA sequence. In the table there are more than 350,000 clones, over 75% of which are singletons. The Seattle patients, enrolled during active infection, were followed longitudinally. Trimming removed 5 bases at V and 4 bases at J, with 9 bases between. Germline V CDR1 and CDR2: LGHDT, YNNKEL (reference sequence). CDR3 length equals 12 residues.

This chain links TRBV3-1 (or the pseudogene TRBV3-2) with TRBJ2-7; D possibly corresponds to TRBD1 (6 bases). Sequenced: peripheral blood. This TCR derives from a woman under 40 with COVID-19, enrolled during active disease. The CDR3 sequence: CASSFRGYEQYF. As DNA, the CDR3 is TGTGCCAGCAGCTTCAGGGGATACGAGCAGTACTTC.